One and the same sample provided the 30 T cell receptor beta chains below, sequenced in a study of post-analysis software for immune sequencing data. Study-level points and caveats: Elevated frequency relative to controls characterized roughly five TRBV segments in patients, TRBV5-6, TRBV5-1 and TRBV20-1 among them.

Antigen specificity for these receptors is unknown. Carried by the TCR beta cDNA libraries were unique molecular identifiers. TCRdb independently ran MiXCR on the PCR reads; one entry per CDR3 protein. Here the sample spans about half a million distinct CDR3 sequences, around 40% being singletons. The sequencing input was blood. The receptors stem from a girl between 5 and 17 years old with multiple sclerosis.

The CDR3 nucleotides are TGTGCCACCAGCAGAGCCGGACAGGGAGCCTACGAGCAGTACTTC. This gives the protein CATSRAGQGAYEQYF. The chain recombines TRBV15 with TRBJ2-7; 8 positions match TRBD1. The CDR3 consists of 15 residues. Trimming at V came to 1 base and at J to 2 bases, leaving 4 bases not matched to a gene. Germline CDR1 and CDR2: LNHNV and YYDKDF (reference sequence). The full variable domain, with the rest looked up from reference TRBV15 and TRBJ2-7, is DAMVIQNPRYQVTQFGKPVTLSCSQTLNHNVMYWYQQKSSQAPKLLFHYYDKDFNNEADTPDNFQSRRPNTSFCFLDIRSPGLGDTAMYLCATSRAGQGAYEQYFGPGTRLTVT.

The chain is built from TRBV6-1 and TRBJ1-5, with D unclear. V lost 6 bases and J 2 bases, leaving 8 bases between the germline ends. This CDR3 comprises 13 residues. Germline-derived CDR1 and CDR2 are MNHNS and SASEGT. The CDR3 reads CASRVSGNQPQHF. CDR3 coding DNA: TGTGCCAGCAGGGTTAGTGGCAATCAGCCCCAGCATTTT.

The V and J genes are TRBV28 and TRBJ2-1, with a possible D match to TRBD1 (6 bases). Trimming cost V 3 bases and J 3 bases, with 12 bases left between them. This CDR3 is 15 amino acids long. The germline V gene encodes CDR1 MDHEN and CDR2 SYDVKM. The CDR3 nucleotides read TGTGCCAGCAGTTTGGGGGCGTTAAGCTACAATGAGCAGTTCTTC. This translates into CASSLGALSYNEQFF.

The V gene is TRBV20-1, the J gene TRBJ1-2, with no clear D. V lost 3 bases and J lost 4, with 6 bases in between. The germline V gene has CDR1 DFQATT and CDR2 SNEGSKA (reference sequence). The CDR3 totals 11 residues. This CDR3 reads CSASAFYGYTF. CDR3 DNA: TGCAGTGCTAGTGCGTTCTATGGCTACACCTTC.

This clonotype showed up just a few times. The chain employs TRBV9 and TRBJ2-1; D unclear. Germline CDR1 and CDR2: SGDLS and YYNGEE. The CDR3 has 14 amino acids. Deletions cut 2 bases from V and 8 bases from J, with 14 bases between. CDR3 in amino acids: CASSVGGVGDEQFF. The CDR3 nucleotides are TGTGCCAGCAGCGTTGGTGGGGTTGGGGATGAGCAGTTCTTC. Supplemented by reference TRBV9 and TRBJ2-1, the full variable domain reads DSGVTQTPKHLITATGQRVTLRCSPRSGDLSVYWYQQSLDQGLQFLIQYYNGEERAKGNILERFSAQQFPDLHSELNLSSLELGDSALYFCASSVGGVGDEQFFGPGTRLTVL.

The chain has TRBV4-2 and TRBJ1-2; D call uncertain. Trimming removed 4 bases from V and 4 bases from J, with 16 bases in between. Looked up from germline, CDR1 is LGHNA and CDR2 is YNFKEQ. The CDR3 loop spans 15 amino acids. As DNA, the CDR3 is TGTGCCAGCAGCCGGGAAGGTGCAGCGGGCTATGGCTACACCTTC. Its protein is CASSREGAAGYGYTF.

This chain joins TRBV6-2 or TRBV6-3 and TRBJ1-1; 8 nucleotides match TRBD1. Germline V gives CDR1 MNHEY, CDR2 SVGEGT. Trimming took 6 bases from V and 6 from J; bases not matched to a gene: 9. CDR3 length: 14 amino acids. CDR3 region: CASRYTLQGAEAFF. As DNA, the CDR3 is TGTGCCAGCAGGTACACATTACAGGGGGCTGAAGCTTTCTTT.

This chain joins TRBV5-1 and TRBJ2-1, with 9 nucleotides matching TRBD2. V trimming: 7 bases; J trimming: 8 bases; junction bases outside the gene matches: 16. The CDR3 spans 16 residues. Looked up from germline, CDR1 is SGHRS and CDR2 is YFSETQ. CDR3 nucleotide sequence: TGCGCCAGCGGGTCGGGAGCGACTAGCGGATACGATGAGCAGTTCTTC. The encoded protein is CASGSGATSGYDEQFF.

J is TRBJ2-1 and V is TRBV29-1, with 7 positions matching TRBD2. V shed 1 base and J 7 bases; nucleotides not matched to a gene: 4. From germline, CDR1 is SQVTM and CDR2 ANQGSEA. CDR3 length equals 13 residues. This chain's CDR3 is CSVEVSGRNEQFF. CDR3 in DNA: TGCAGCGTTGAAGTATCCGGGAGGAATGAGCAGTTCTTC.

The V and J genes are TRBV20-1 and TRBJ2-7; D is perhaps TRBD1 (6 bases). The germline gives CDR1 DFQATT, CDR2 SNEGSKA (reference sequence). The CDR3 spans 13 residues. V dropped 5 bases and J dropped 0 bases, with 11 bases sitting between them. In nucleotides, the CDR3 is TGCAGTGCTGGGCGGACAGTCTCCTACGAGCAGTACTTC. It specifies CSAGRTVSYEQYF.

The CDR3 region is CASVGQVVFNEQFF. The CDR3 DNA reads TGTGCCAGCGTTGGGCAGGTGGTTTTCAATGAGCAGTTCTTC. The chain has TRBV7-9 and TRBJ2-1; no firm D call. Germline lookup yields CDR1 SEHNR and CDR2 FQNEAQ (reference sequence). This CDR3 has 14 amino acids. The V and J ends lost 8 bases and 6 bases respectively, with 17 bases between them.

The chain employs TRBV4-3 and TRBJ1-2; 9 bases align to TRBD1. Losses at the gene ends were 6 bases for V and 8 bases for J; bases not matched to a gene: 10. CDR3 size: 14 residues. Germline assignment: CDR1 LGHNA and CDR2 YSLEER. The CDR3 region has the DNA TGCGCCAGCAGACCCGGACAGGGGAAGAGCGGCTACACCTTC. This codes for CASRPGQGKSGYTF.

The gene calls are TRBV9 and TRBJ2-1; 12 bases are shared with TRBD2. With the DNA end fitting TRBJ2-7 better, the J assignment may be wrong. This CDR3 has 17 residues. CDR1 and CDR2 (germline): SGDLS, YYNGEE. The CDR3 sequence: CASSQGRGLAGNNEQYF. CDR3 sequence (DNA): TGTGCCAGCAGCCAAGGGAGGGGACTAGCGGGTAACAATGAGCAGTACTTC.

This chain joins TRBV19 and TRBJ2-1, with 8 bases lining up with TRBD2. The V segment lost 7 bases and the J segment 8 bases; nucleotides outside the gene matches: 10. CDR3 size: 14 residues. CDR1 is LNHDA and CDR2 is SQIVND in the germline V gene (reference sequence). The CDR3 nucleotides are TGTGCCAGTATAGAGCAAGCGGGAGTTGATGAGCAGTTCTTC. Amino acids: CASIEQAGVDEQFF.

The J gene is TRBJ1-1, the V gene TRBV7-2; D unresolved. V shed 2 bases and J shed 0 bases, with 10 bases lying between them. Per germline, CDR1 SGHTA and CDR2 FQGNSA. The CDR3 consists of 15 residues. CDR3 loop: CASSLRVGVNTEAFF. DNA for the CDR3: TGTGCCAGCAGCTTAAGGGTTGGCGTGAACACTGAAGCTTTCTTT.

In this sample, this clonotype turned up a few times. The V gene is TRBV5-1, the J gene TRBJ2-6, with TRBD1 as a possible D gene (5 bases). Looked up from germline, CDR1 is SGHRS and CDR2 is YFSETQ. The V end was cut by 2 bases, the J end by 4 bases, with 10 bases between. This CDR3 has 15 amino acids. The CDR3 sequence: CASSFGHSGANVLTF. The CDR3 nucleotides read TGCGCCAGCAGCTTCGGACACTCAGGGGCCAACGTCCTGACTTTC.

The rearrangement joins TRBV29-1 to TRBJ2-1, with D tentatively TRBD2 (7 bases). Trimming took off 4 bases at V and 0 bases at J, with 16 bases between the two ends. This CDR3 region has 16 residues. Germline V gives CDR1 SQVTM, CDR2 ANQGSEA. The CDR3: CSVGGAGESSYNEQFF. The CDR3 DNA reads as TGCAGCGTTGGGGGGGCGGGAGAGAGCTCCTACAATGAGCAGTTCTTC.

This clonotype turned up a few times. V gene TRBV7-9 combines with J gene TRBJ1-2, with D possibly being TRBD1 (6 bases). Trimming took off 1 base at V and 7 bases at J, with 13 bases between the two ends. Germline lookup yields CDR1 SEHNR and CDR2 FQNEAQ (reference sequence). There are 14 residues in the CDR3. CDR3 coding DNA: TGTGCCAGCAGCTTAGGGACAGTCCCGGGTGGCTACACCTTC. Amino acids: CASSLGTVPGGYTF.

This clonotype has more than one count but fewer than ten. The rearrangement joins TRBV6-6 to TRBJ1-2, with D hard to call. V lost 5 bases and J lost 4, with 17 bases in between. Germline V gives CDR1 MNHNY, CDR2 SVGAGI (reference sequence). The CDR3 has 15 amino acids. CDR3 DNA: TGTGCCAGCAGTCTATCGGTGGCGGCAGTCTATGGCTACACCTTC. Amino acids: CASSLSVAAVYGYTF.

This clonotype was found a few times. The V gene is TRBV7-9, the J gene TRBJ2-4; TRBD1 agrees at 12 bases. Germline loops: CDR1 SEHNR, CDR2 FQNEAQ (reference sequence). V shed 4 bases and J 13 bases; nucleotides not matched to a gene: 11. The length of the CDR3 is 15 residues. CDR3 protein: CASSSRDRGLREQYF. The CDR3 nucleotides read TGTGCCAGCAGCTCCCGGGACAGGGGGCTTAGGGAGCAGTACTTC.

V is TRBV12-3 or TRBV12-4 and J is TRBJ1-5; D may be TRBD1 (5 bases). The CDR3 consists of 13 residues. V lost 6 bases and J lost 2, with 8 bases in between. The CDR3 here is CASSRARNQPQHF. The CDR3 nucleotides read TGTGCCAGCAGCAGGGCGCGCAATCAGCCCCAGCATTTT.

The rearrangement links TRBV5-1 to TRBJ2-3, with a tentative D call TRBD1 (6 bases). Trimming left V 4 bases short and J 6 bases short, with 18 bases between. From germline, CDR1 is SGHRS and CDR2 YFSETQ. CDR3 length: 15 residues. The DNA for the CDR3 is TGCGCCAGCAGCAACAGGGTCGGCCCCCAGGATACGCAGTATTTT. This translates into CASSNRVGPQDTQYF.

This rearrangement joins TRBV6-5 to TRBJ1-1, with D possibly being TRBD1 (5 bases). Germline V lookup: CDR1 MNHEY, CDR2 SVGAGI. The CDR3 covers 15 residues. Deletions cut 0 bases from V and 5 bases from J, with 13 bases between. This chain's CDR3 is CASSYSSQGGTEAFF. The DNA of the CDR3 is TGTGCCAGCAGTTACTCTTCGCAGGGTGGGACTGAAGCTTTCTTT.

In DNA, the CDR3 is TGTGCCAGCACCCCTGCTCCGGGACCGGCATTGATTGAGCAGTTCTTC. Translation gives CASTPAPGPALIEQFF. V gene TRBV7-3 combines with J gene TRBJ2-1, with D tentatively TRBD1 or TRBD2 (5 bases each). Trimming stripped 7 bases from V and 9 bases from J, with 25 bases between. Germline V lookup: CDR1 SGHTA, CDR2 FQGTGA. This CDR3 contains 16 residues.

The V gene is TRBV27, the J gene TRBJ1-5; 8 bases fit TRBD1. V was pared by 5 bases and J by 5 bases, with 5 bases of the junction left unmatched. The CDR3 runs to 14 residues. Looked up from germline, CDR1 is MNHEY and CDR2 is SMNVEV (reference sequence). CDR3 DNA sequence: TGTGCCAGCAGTACGGGACAGGAGTATCAGCCCCAGCATTTT. Translating it yields CASSTGQEYQPQHF.

The chain is built from TRBV5-1 and TRBJ2-1, with a possible D match to TRBD2 (6 bases). The CDR3 runs to 15 residues. Germline assignment: CDR1 SGHRS and CDR2 YFSETQ. Trimming took 0 bases from V and 7 from J, leaving 14 bases between them. This chain's CDR3 is CASSLGASDSNEQFF. The CDR3 bases are TGCGCCAGCAGCTTGGGGGCTAGCGACTCAAATGAGCAGTTCTTC.

In nucleotides, the CDR3 is TGTGCCAGCAGCTTTCAGAGGTCTTACACAGATACGCAGTATTTT. This translates into CASSFQRSYTDTQYF. The V call is TRBV11-2, the J call TRBJ2-3; D call uncertain. The V end lost 3 bases, the J end lost 2 bases, and 12 bases lay between the germline ends. CDR1 is SGHAT and CDR2 is FQNNGV in the germline V gene. This CDR3 is built from 15 residues.

The chain carries TRBV4-2 and TRBJ1-2; D gene uncertain. The CDR3 is 14 residues long. From germline, CDR1 is LGHNA and CDR2 YNFKEQ. Trimming pared 1 base from V and 7 bases from J, leaving 13 bases between. The CDR3 spells CASSQVESSGGYTF. DNA for the CDR3: TGTGCCAGCAGCCAAGTAGAGAGTTCGGGTGGCTACACCTTC.

This clonotype was detected only a few times. V usage is TRBV9 and J usage is TRBJ2-3; D is possibly TRBD2 (7 bases). CDR1 is SGDLS and CDR2 is YYNGEE in the germline V gene. CDR3 length: 17 amino acids. V gave up 0 bases and J gave up 3 bases, with 17 bases separating them. CDR3 sequence: CASSVGGGRGVTDTQYF. The DNA of the CDR3 is TGTGCCAGCAGCGTAGGGGGGGGGCGCGGAGTTACAGATACGCAGTATTTT.

Only one count was recorded for this clonotype. CDR3 nucleotides: TGTGCCAGCACCCGACAGGGGGTGGGCGATCAGCCCCAGCATTTT. Its protein is CASTRQGVGDQPQHF. The genes are TRBV6-6 and TRBJ1-5; the match to TRBD1 covers 9 bases. Germline V gene data show CDR1 as MNHNY and CDR2 as SVGAGI (reference sequence). With V trimmed by 7 bases and J by 5 bases, 9 bases remained unmatched. The CDR3 extends over 15 amino acids.